This record concerns one T cell receptor beta chain sequence. This clonotype was counted only a few times. What this receptor recognizes is not known. No qualities accompany the bases; no much larger clone lies one base away. Here V drops 5 bases and J drops 6 bases, and the junction holds 8 bases not matched to any gene. Measured from the cysteine to the phenylalanine, the CDR3 is 15 residues long. The sequence is cut down to CDR3 DNA, 45 bases in frame from base 1. From the germline V gene, CDR1 is SGHTA and CDR2 is FQGNSA. The data were obtained in a study of molecular identifiers for immune sequencing clone quantification (dated 2018 in TCRdb). With regard to the full study: In a replicate experiment, RNA from around 20,000 or 100,000 naive CD8 T cells was split into five aliquots, four of which were sequenced. This methods study benchmarked molecular-identifier clustering-based TCR repertoire sequencing (MIDCIRS) and TCR RNA copy counting, using CD8 T cells to do so.

The library was made by PCR. TCRdb shows the sequencer as NextSeq 500. Bulk TCR libraries were generated as previously described, with the TCR primers listed in Table S5 used. Total RNA was purified with the Qiagen AllPrep DNA/RNA kit. Before analysis, reads from multiple sequencing runs of one library were combined. In the source study's methods: Reads were retained only if an exact TCR constant sequence was present, and the retained reads were trimmed to 150 nt and grouped according to their 12-nt molecular barcodes. Reads within each barcode group were sub-clustered using a 15% Levenshtein threshold, and quality-weighted consensus sequences were constructed for each RNA molecule. Non-functional sequences were removed, as were lower-count sequences one edit away from another. Based on a fit of two negative binomial distributions, barcode sub-clusters having less than 20% of the maximum read count were discarded. TCRdb reanalyzed the raw reads on its own, using fastp at Q25 for trimming and MiXCR for clone calling, and kept in-frame beta chains. Rows are combined by CDR3 protein, so each entry shows the most common genes and DNA. TCRdb's processing, not the authors', yielded these V and J calls. The sample has 490,000 or so distinct CDR3 sequences on record, 25% of them singletons. The top ten hold around 0.78% of the sample.

Libraries of naive CD8 T cells were built from anywhere between roughly 17,000 and 1,000,000 sorted cells, with 10%, 30% or 50% of the purified RNA used. On a BD FACSAria II, naive CD8 T cells were FACS-sorted as CD8+CD4-CCR7+CD45RA+ and collected into RLT Plus buffer. To test detection sensitivity, Jurkat RNA equivalent to more than 9 TCR copies was spiked into samples of roughly 18,000-1,100,000 naive CD8 T cells. Enrichment of CD8 T cells was performed with RosetteSep CD8+ T Cell Enrichment Cocktail and Ficoll-Paque, after which ACK red cell lysis was carried out. What the authors observed across the whole study: Clones above 20 RNA copies held over 97% of molecules in CMV-specific effector cells but under 1% in naive cells. Approximately 3 recovered TCR RNA copies per cell were obtained by modeling, versus about 9 by digital PCR, implying a capture efficiency of 30% to 35%. Without barcode sub-clustering, chimeric consensus sequences inflated TCR diversity; chimeras reached as high as 47%. Highly expanded clone sizes could be underestimated if identical TCR molecules share a barcode. The naive libraries included spiked-in Jurkat TCR RNA (roughly 11 copies' worth), and this RNA is not part of the donor repertoire. Spiked-in Jurkat TCR RNA equivalent to a single cell was reported to be detectable even among 850,000 to 1,000,000 naive CD8 T cells.

The chain is made from TRBV7-2 and TRBJ1-5, with 9 bases matching TRBD1. This TCR was recovered from a human donor in good health. Some libraries in this study had Jurkat cell RNA spiked in. Material: naive CD8+ T cells from blood, with Jurkat cell RNA spiked in. The cell subset or site label, read with the paper, signifies: FACS-sorted CD8+CD4-CCR7+CD45RA+ naive T cells. The DNA sequence reads TGTGCCAGCAGCAGACGGACAGGGGTCGGTCAGCCCCAGCATTTT. Its translation is CASSRRTGVGQPQHF.